This T cell receptor beta chain was identified during a study of Graves' ophthalmopathy and Graves' hyperthyroidism. A diagnosis was made from clinical symptoms together with serum thyroxine, TRAb, thyroid ultrasound and orbital computed tomography. This clonotype was seen ten or more times. Researchers took RNA transcripts and amplified TCR beta CDR3 regions from them. First-round RT-PCR relied on HTBI primers, and a second-round multiplex PCR came next. TCRdb independently ran MiXCR on the multiplex PCR reads; one entry per CDR3 protein. The profile shows around 340,000 distinct CDR3 sequences, about a sixth of them singletons. Input material: peripheral blood. The TCR was taken from an adult man with Graves' ophthalmopathy.

CDR3 in amino acids: CASSPGTRQETQYF. CDR3 in DNA: TGTGCCAGCAGTCCGGGGACTAGACAAGAGACCCAGTACTTC. V gene TRBV27 combines with J gene TRBJ2-5; TRBD2 matches at 8 bases. V was pared by 5 bases and J by 2 bases, with 4 bases of the junction left unmatched. Looked up from germline, CDR1 is MNHEY and CDR2 is SMNVEV (reference sequence). The CDR3 has 14 residues.